A single sample is the source of the 2 T cell receptor beta chains below, sequenced in a study of cytomegalovirus exposure and HLA in healthy donors. A multiplex PCR was run with 60 Vbeta primers and 13 Jbeta primers. The table came from immunoSEQ multiplex PCR; TCRdb's copy has only in-frame clones and leaves some out. The sample consists of 250,000 to 350,000 clones, 86% of them appearing once. The specimen was PBMCs. The receptors were sampled from a man in his forties or fifties in good health and CMV-seropositive.

This rearrangement joins TRBV27 to TRBJ1-1, with TRBD1 identical over 7 bases. CDR1 and CDR2 (germline): MNHEY, SMNVEV (reference sequence). Unmatched junction bases numbered 6, after V lost 0 bases and J lost 2 bases. The CDR3 spans 16 residues. The CDR3 spells CASSLSPGTANTEAFF. CDR3 sequence (DNA): TGTGCCAGCAGTTTATCCCCAGGGACAGCTAACACTGAAGCTTTCTTT.

V gene TRBV4-1 combines with J gene TRBJ2-7; weak D call: TRBD2 (7 bases). Germline V gene lookup returns CDR1 MGHRA and CDR2 YSYEKL. V was shortened by 0 bases and J by 6 bases, with 12 bases between the two germline ends. This CDR3 has 14 amino acids. The CDR3 loop is CASSQDRGGSEQYF. The CDR3 region has the DNA TGCGCCAGCAGCCAAGATAGGGGGGGCTCCGAGCAGTACTTC.